The 25 T cell receptor beta chains below all came from one sample that was sequenced in a study of blood T cell repertoires in COVID-19. The table came from immunoSEQ multiplex PCR; TCRdb's copy has only in-frame clones and leaves some out. Found here are about 100,000 clones, about 88% of them singletons; the top ten hold 1% to 1.5%. The sequenced sample was peripheral blood. The receptor set was obtained from a man at least 80 years old with active or convalescent COVID-19.

This clone was counted once. This chain uses TRBV5-1 with TRBJ2-3; 8 nucleotides agree with TRBD1. Looked up from germline, CDR1 is SGHRS and CDR2 is YFSETQ. The trim removed 4 bases at V and 0 bases at J, leaving 4 bases unmatched. The CDR3 contains 15 residues. In DNA form, the CDR3 reads TGCGCCAGCAGCCCCGGGACAGGTAGCACAGATACGCAGTATTTT. Translating it yields CASSPGTGSTDTQYF.

V is TRBV10-3 and J is TRBJ2-1, with 10 bases aligning to TRBD2. Looked up from germline, CDR1 is ENHRY and CDR2 is SYGVKD. Losses at the gene ends were 4 bases for V and 4 bases for J; bases not matched to a gene: 1. The CDR3 extends over 14 amino acids. The CDR3 bases are TGTGCCATCAGTGGGACTAGCGGATACAATGAGCAGTTCTTC. Translating it yields CAISGTSGYNEQFF.

The rearrangement links TRBV9 to TRBJ2-7, with 9 bases matching TRBD2. Germline lookup yields CDR1 SGDLS and CDR2 YYNGEE. The CDR3 has 14 amino acids. Trimming took 4 bases from V and 2 from J; bases not matched to a gene: 4. CDR3 amino acids: CASSPRTSAYEQYF. The CDR3 region has the DNA TGTGCCAGCAGCCCGCGGACTAGCGCCTACGAGCAGTACTTC.

The rearrangement joins TRBV14 to TRBJ1-1; D gene unclear. V lost 0 bases, J lost 4 bases, and 21 bases lay in between. CDR3 length: 18 amino acids. In germline, CDR1 is SGHDN, CDR2 FVKESK. The CDR3 sequence: CASSQDFIGKGGSTEAFF. As DNA, the CDR3 is TGTGCCAGCAGCCAAGATTTTATTGGGAAAGGAGGGTCCACTGAAGCTTTCTTT.

The rearrangement joins TRBV18 to TRBJ1-6, with D perhaps matching TRBD1 (6 bases). The V gene lost 2 bases and the J gene lost 7 bases, with 9 bases spanning the gap. This CDR3 has 14 amino acids. Germline CDR1 is KGHSH and CDR2 is LQKENI. CDR3 in DNA: TGTGCCAGCTCACCAACAGGGAGAAATTCACCCCTCCACTTT. Translating it yields CASSPTGRNSPLHF.

The chain recombines TRBV5-1 with TRBJ2-3; tentatively, D is TRBD2 (5 bases). V was trimmed by 5 bases and J by 2 bases, leaving 12 bases between them. This CDR3 is 14 amino acids long. CDR1 is SGHRS, CDR2 YFSETQ, per germline. As DNA, the CDR3 is TGCGCCAGCAGATCGAGCGGATACACAGATACGCAGTATTTT. Residues: CASRSSGYTDTQYF.

The chain carries TRBV24-1 and TRBJ2-2, with 8 bases aligning to TRBD2. Germline CDR1 KGHDR, CDR2 SFDVKD. The CDR3 has 15 residues. Unmatched junction bases numbered 10, after V lost 7 bases and J lost 7 bases. CDR3 bases: TGTGCCACCAGGGGACTAGTGTGGGGAGGCGGGGAGCTGTTTTTT. Its protein product is CATRGLVWGGGELFF.

The rearrangement joins TRBV15 to TRBJ1-4; D is undetermined. The CDR3 length is 14 residues. CDR1 and CDR2 (germline): LNHNV, YYDKDF (reference sequence). The ends were cut back, 0 bases at V and 5 bases at J, with 7 bases in the middle. The CDR3 sequence is CATSRDTVNEKLFF. CDR3 nucleotide sequence: TGTGCCACCAGCAGAGACACAGTAAATGAAAAACTGTTTTTT.

V usage is TRBV11-2 and J usage is TRBJ1-2; no reliable D call. CDR1 SGHAT and CDR2 FQNNGV come from the germline V gene. CDR3 length: 15 amino acids. The V end lost 4 bases, the J end lost 8 bases, and 20 bases lay between the germline ends. The CDR3 region has the DNA TGTGCCAGCAGCTCAGGACTGCCGTACCCCTCCGGCTACACCTTC. Translated, it gives CASSSGLPYPSGYTF.

The chain is built from TRBV3-1 (or the pseudogene TRBV3-2) and TRBJ2-3; 10 bases match TRBD2. The CDR3 is made up of 16 amino acids. Per the germline V gene, CDR1 is LGHDT and CDR2 is YNNKEL (reference sequence). V dropped 2 bases and J dropped 3; count of bases not matched to a gene: 5. CDR3 in amino acids: CASSQPGLAQTDTQYF. CDR3 coding DNA: TGTGCCAGCAGCCAACCGGGACTAGCGCAGACAGATACGCAGTATTTT.

The gene calls are TRBV11-3 and TRBJ1-6; D is possibly TRBD1 (6 bases). Germline loops: CDR1 SGHNT, CDR2 YENEEA. Between the trimmed V and J ends, which lost 7 bases and 10 bases, there was a span of 35 bases. The CDR3 loop spans 20 amino acids. The chain's CDR3 is CASIPAPKNRETRRSSPLHF. The CDR3 coding sequence is TGTGCCAGCATACCCGCACCTAAAAACAGGGAGACACGTCGAAGCTCACCCCTCCACTTT.

The J gene is TRBJ2-2, the V gene TRBV3-1 (or the pseudogene TRBV3-2); 9 positions agree with TRBD1. The junction had 10 bases not matched to a gene; V was cut back by 4 bases and J by 1 base. The CDR3 spans 18 residues. Germline CDR1 is LGHDT and CDR2 is YNNKEL (reference sequence). The CDR3 reads CASSRYTPGQGNTGELFF. The CDR3 DNA reads TGTGCCAGCAGCCGATATACACCGGGACAGGGGAACACCGGGGAGCTGTTTTTT.

The V gene is TRBV14, the J gene TRBJ1-6; D unresolved. With 0 bases removed from V and 6 bases from J, the gap between germline ends came to 9 bases. Germline lookup yields CDR1 SGHDN and CDR2 FVKESK. CDR3 length: 15 amino acids. The CDR3 loop is CASSQDREFNSPLHF. CDR3 DNA: TGTGCCAGCAGCCAAGATCGAGAGTTTAATTCACCCCTCCACTTT.

V gene TRBV20-1 combines with J gene TRBJ2-1; 7 nucleotides match TRBD2. The germline gives CDR1 DFQATT, CDR2 SNEGSKA (reference sequence). The CDR3 is made up of 14 amino acids. Germline trimming cut 3 bases from V and 6 bases from J; bases unmatched to any gene: 8. The DNA for the CDR3 is TGCAGTGCTAGTAGAGGACTAGGAGGCAATGAGCAGTTCTTC. Translating it yields CSASRGLGGNEQFF.

CDR3 sequence: CASSRDLTVPYEQYF. The DNA for the CDR3 is TGTGCCAGCAGCCGTGATCTGACTGTCCCCTACGAGCAGTACTTC. The V and J genes are TRBV7-9 and TRBJ2-7, with unresolved D. The germline V gene has CDR1 SEHNR and CDR2 FQNEAQ (reference sequence). V lost 5 bases and J 2 bases, leaving 16 bases between the germline ends. The CDR3 sequence is 15 residues long. Based on the CDR3 plus reference TRBV7-9 and TRBJ2-7, the full variable domain is DTGVSQNPRHKITKRGQNVTFRCDPISEHNRLYWYRQTLGQGPEFLTYFQNEAQLEKSRLLSDRFSAERPKGSFSTLEIQRTEQGDSAMYLCASSRDLTVPYEQYFGPGTRLTVT.

This chain joins TRBV19 and TRBJ2-5; D is perhaps TRBD2 (6 bases). Germline-derived CDR1 and CDR2 are LNHDA and SQIVND (reference sequence). Trimming took off 4 bases at V and 5 bases at J, with 14 bases between the two ends. The CDR3 contains 14 residues. CDR3 coding DNA: TGTGCCAGTAGTACTTCGCCTGCGGGGGAGACCCAGTACTTC. It codes for CASSTSPAGETQYF.

This clone was observed a single time. This rearrangement joins TRBV6-2 or TRBV6-3 to TRBJ2-1; 7 nucleotides match TRBD2. The germline CDR1 and CDR2 sequences are MNHEY and SVGEGT. This CDR3 has 14 residues. V was clipped by 4 bases and J by 6 bases; unmatched bases: 6. The CDR3 DNA sequence: TGTGCCAGCAGTTTGTGGGAGGGCCGCAATGAGCAGTTCTTC. It yields the protein CASSLWEGRNEQFF.

The CDR3 spells CASSVGLAGETQYF. CDR3 nucleotide sequence: TGTGCCAGCAGCGTAGGCTTAGCGGGAGAGACCCAGTACTTC. The chain links TRBV9 to TRBJ2-5; 7 nucleotides line up with TRBD2. V lost 0 bases to trimming and J lost 4 bases; unmatched junction nucleotides: 3. Germline CDR1 reads SGDLS; CDR2 reads YYNGEE. The CDR3 runs 14 residues.

This chain joins TRBV28 and TRBJ1-5, with D perhaps matching TRBD1 (5 bases). The CDR3 sequence is 14 residues long. The germline CDR1 and CDR2 sequences are MDHEN and SYDVKM. Trimming stripped 3 bases from V and 6 bases from J, with 12 bases between. The CDR3: CASSFPTGPQPQHF. The DNA for the CDR3 is TGTGCCAGCAGTTTCCCCACAGGACCTCAGCCCCAGCATTTT.

This clone was recorded once. V is TRBV7-2 and J is TRBJ2-5; 11 nucleotides align to TRBD2. The CDR3 extends over 16 amino acids. Losses at the gene ends were 1 base for V and 2 bases for J; bases not matched to a gene: 3. The germline gives CDR1 SGHTA, CDR2 FQGNSA. CDR3 DNA sequence: TGTGCCAGCAGCTTAGTGGGGACTAGCGGTCAAGAGACCCAGTACTTC. It codes for CASSLVGTSGQETQYF.

The chain links TRBV29-1 to TRBJ2-3; 13 bases are a match to TRBD2. This CDR3 is 14 amino acids long. CDR1 SQVTM and CDR2 ANQGSEA come from the germline V gene. The V gene end was trimmed by 7 bases and the J gene end by 3 bases; junction bases not matched to a gene: 4. For the CDR3, the DNA is TGCAGCGCCCAGACTAGCGGGAGGACAGATACGCAGTATTTT. The encoded protein is CSAQTSGRTDTQYF.

The count of this clone is one. CDR3 in DNA: TGTGCCAGCAGCTTAGGCGGGGGCTACACAGATACGCAGTATTTT. Amino acids: CASSLGGGYTDTQYF. The V and J genes are TRBV5-4 and TRBJ2-3; D perhaps matches TRBD2 (7 bases). The length of the CDR3 is 15 residues. The germline V gene encodes CDR1 SGHNT and CDR2 YYREEE (reference sequence). V was pared by 2 bases and J by 2 bases, with 12 bases between. The whole variable domain, remainder taken from reference TRBV5-4 and TRBJ2-3, is ETGVTQSPTHLIKTRGQQVTLRCSSQSGHNTVSWYQQALGQGPQFIFQYYREEENGRGNFPPRFSGLQFPNYSSELNVNALELDDSALYLCASSLGGGYTDTQYFGPGTRLTVL.

The DNA for the CDR3 is TGTGCCAGTAGTACGACAGGGGCAGGGCATCAGCCCCAGCATTTT. It encodes CASSTTGAGHQPQHF. This sequence joins TRBV19 and TRBJ1-5, with TRBD1 matching 8 bases. CDR3 length equals 15 residues. Per the germline V gene, CDR1 is LNHDA and CDR2 is SQIVND (reference sequence). V lost 4 bases, J lost 5 bases, and 7 bases stayed unmatched. Supplemented by reference TRBV19 and TRBJ1-5, the full variable domain reads DGGITQSPKYLFRKEGQNVTLSCEQNLNHDAMYWYRQDPGQGLRLIYYSQIVNDFQKGDIAEGYSVSREKKESFPLTVTSAQKNPTAFYLCASSTTGAGHQPQHFGDGTRLSIL.

The rearrangement links TRBV6-2 or TRBV6-3 to TRBJ2-3; possible D gene TRBD2, 5 bases. Germline V CDR1 and CDR2: MNHEY, SVGEGT. The CDR3 covers 15 residues. Trimming removed 6 bases at V and 0 bases at J, with 13 bases between. CDR3 coding DNA: TGTGCCAGCAGCCGCCGGGATTCGAGCACAGATACGCAGTATTTT. Translated, it gives CASSRRDSSTDTQYF.

The chain links TRBV24-1 to TRBJ2-7, with D possibly TRBD1 on 7 matching bases. Germline CDR1 KGHDR, CDR2 SFDVKD. Trimming left V 3 bases short and J 5 bases short, with 19 bases between. CDR3 length: 16 residues. CDR3 protein: CATSDPSGAGGNEQYF. The CDR3 bases are TGTGCCACCAGTGATCCTTCGGGTGCAGGGGGGAACGAGCAGTACTTC.